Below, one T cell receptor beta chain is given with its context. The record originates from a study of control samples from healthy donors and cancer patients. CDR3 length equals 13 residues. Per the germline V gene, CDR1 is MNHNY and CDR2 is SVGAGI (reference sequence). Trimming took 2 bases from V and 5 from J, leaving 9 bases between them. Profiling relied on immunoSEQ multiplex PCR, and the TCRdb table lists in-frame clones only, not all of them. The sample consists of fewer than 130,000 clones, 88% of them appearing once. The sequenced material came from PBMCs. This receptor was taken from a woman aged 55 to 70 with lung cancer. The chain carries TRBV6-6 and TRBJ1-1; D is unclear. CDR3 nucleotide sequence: TGTGCCAGCAGTTACATCCGTAATACTGAAGCTTTCTTT. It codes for CASSYIRNTEAFF.